This T cell receptor beta chain comes out of a study of regulatory T cells in long-lasting Graves disease. On the study more broadly: Freshly diagnosed Graves' patients had used antithyroid drugs for under 3 months.

CDR1 is MNHNS, CDR2 SASEGT, per germline. Deletions cut 6 bases from V and 4 bases from J, with 16 bases between. The CDR3 has 14 amino acids. Described time point: newly diagnosed GD, antithyroid drugs for less than 3 months. Generation of the TCR library employed RNA extracted from PBMCs. The authors built TCR beta libraries using iRepertoire HTBI primers and Arm-PCR of CDR3 regions. TCRdb re-called the multiplex PCR reads with MiXCR, one entry per CDR3 protein. The table includes about 420,000 distinct CDR3 sequences, less than 20% detected once. These sequences were also reported in another study, on T cells in Graves' hyperthyroidism and ophthalmopathy.

The receptor was derived from a young woman with Graves disease. The chain joins TRBV6-1 to TRBJ2-7, with D hard to call. The source material was peripheral blood mononuclear cells (PBMCs), sampled at new diagnosis, from a patient treated with antithyroid drugs. CDR3 DNA: TGTGCCAGCAGAGGGCCTGGATCGCGTTACGAGCAGTACTTC. Encoded protein: CASRGPGSRYEQYF.